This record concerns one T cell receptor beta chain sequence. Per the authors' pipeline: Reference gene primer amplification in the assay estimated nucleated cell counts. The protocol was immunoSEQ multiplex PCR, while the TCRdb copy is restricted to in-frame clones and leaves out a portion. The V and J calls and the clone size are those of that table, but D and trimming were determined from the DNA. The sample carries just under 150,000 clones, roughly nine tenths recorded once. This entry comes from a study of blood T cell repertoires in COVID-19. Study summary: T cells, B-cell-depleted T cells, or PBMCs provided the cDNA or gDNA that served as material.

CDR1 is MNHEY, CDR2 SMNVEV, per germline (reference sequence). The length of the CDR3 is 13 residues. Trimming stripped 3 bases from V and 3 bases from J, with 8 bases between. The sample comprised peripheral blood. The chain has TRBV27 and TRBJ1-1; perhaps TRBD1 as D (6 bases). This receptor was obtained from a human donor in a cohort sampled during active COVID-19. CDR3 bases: TGTGCCAGCAGTTTGAAGGGGGACACTGAAGCTTTCTTT. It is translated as CASSLKGDTEAFF.